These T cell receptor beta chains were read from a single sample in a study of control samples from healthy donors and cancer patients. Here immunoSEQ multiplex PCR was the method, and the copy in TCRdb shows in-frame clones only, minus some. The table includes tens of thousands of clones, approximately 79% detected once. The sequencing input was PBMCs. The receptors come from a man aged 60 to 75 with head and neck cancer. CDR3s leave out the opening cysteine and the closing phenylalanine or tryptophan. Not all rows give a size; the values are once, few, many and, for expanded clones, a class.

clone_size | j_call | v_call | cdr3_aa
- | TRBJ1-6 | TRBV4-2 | ASSQGQGNSPLH
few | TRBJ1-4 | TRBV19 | ASRGRINEKLF
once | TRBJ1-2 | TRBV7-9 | ASSGHEGETNYGYT
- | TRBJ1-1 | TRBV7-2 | ASSPNWASEAF
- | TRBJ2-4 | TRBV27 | ASSRNSVAKNIQY
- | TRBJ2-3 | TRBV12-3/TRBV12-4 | ASSFTTDTQY
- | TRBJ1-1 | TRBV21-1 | ASSIVSGTEAF
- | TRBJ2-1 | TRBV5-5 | ASSPRTSDYNEQF
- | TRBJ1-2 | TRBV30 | AWSVNSVYGYT
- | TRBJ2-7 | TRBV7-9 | ASSSPGQAYEQY
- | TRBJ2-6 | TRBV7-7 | ASSKGQGVSGANVLT
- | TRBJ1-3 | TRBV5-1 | ASSLGQAVGGNTIY
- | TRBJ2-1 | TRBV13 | ASSPTVHSGLNEQF
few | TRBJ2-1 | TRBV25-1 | ASSDKKRDRGNNEQF
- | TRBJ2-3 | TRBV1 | TSSQEPYAGGSTDTQY
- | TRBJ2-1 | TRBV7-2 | ASSPVGGAAYNEQF
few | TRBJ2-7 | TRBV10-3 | AIRPDKSSYEQY
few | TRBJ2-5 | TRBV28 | ASSLVAQETQY
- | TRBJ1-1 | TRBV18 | ASSPPNRGFTEAF
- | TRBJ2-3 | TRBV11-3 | ASSEDGVDTQY
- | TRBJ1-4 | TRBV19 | ASSMGGRTNEKLF
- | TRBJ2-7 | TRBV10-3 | AISGLGARDEQY
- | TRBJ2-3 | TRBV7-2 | ASSLVGGPPDTQY
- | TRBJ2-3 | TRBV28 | ASKIAGDLDTQY
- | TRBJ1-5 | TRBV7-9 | ASSLGPSNQPQH
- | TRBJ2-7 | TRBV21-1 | ASSTRRPGRLASYEQY
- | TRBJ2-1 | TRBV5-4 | ASSWTSGRYNEQF
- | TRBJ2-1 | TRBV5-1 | ASSFGSSNEQF
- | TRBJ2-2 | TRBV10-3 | AIRATGRGTGELF
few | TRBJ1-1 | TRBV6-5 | ASSLDRGVNTEAF
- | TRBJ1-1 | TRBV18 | ASSPVARNTEAF
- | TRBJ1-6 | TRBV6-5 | ASSYRGGQRNSPLH
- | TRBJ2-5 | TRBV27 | ASSERGSSGPWETQY
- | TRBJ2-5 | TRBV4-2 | ASSQDRSGRGIQETQY
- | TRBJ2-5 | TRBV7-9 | ASSRNQGRETQY
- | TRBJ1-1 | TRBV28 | ARIPGLPSGTGMGGNTEAF
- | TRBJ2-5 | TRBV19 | ASRVDNEETQY
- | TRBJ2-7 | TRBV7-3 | ARSGTGRIYEQY
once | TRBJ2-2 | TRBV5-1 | ASSDSGSRPGELF
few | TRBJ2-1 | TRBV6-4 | ASSDGLAGNNEQF
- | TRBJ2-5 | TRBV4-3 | ASSQQREGQETQY
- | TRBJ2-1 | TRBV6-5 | ASSYQRAGSNEQF
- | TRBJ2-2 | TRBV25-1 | ASRGLGELF
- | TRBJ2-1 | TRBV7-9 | ASSLYVGSLVYNEQF
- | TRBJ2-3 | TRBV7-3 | ASSFTGTNTDTQY
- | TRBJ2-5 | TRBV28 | ASSLGRQETQY
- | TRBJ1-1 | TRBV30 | AWRKGTSVYTEAF
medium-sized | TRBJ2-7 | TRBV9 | ASSVEGHSPYEQY
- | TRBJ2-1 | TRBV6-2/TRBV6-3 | ASSPRTSGSSYNEQF
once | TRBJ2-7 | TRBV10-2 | ASLLVSSGEQY
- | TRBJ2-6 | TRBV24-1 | ATSGTAPSGVAGANVLT
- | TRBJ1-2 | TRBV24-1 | ATSDPRDSHRGYT
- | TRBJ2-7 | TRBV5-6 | ASRRSYEQY
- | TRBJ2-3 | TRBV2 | ASSVLGTTDTQY